The T cell receptor (beta chain) described here comes from a study of CD8 T cells in ankylosing spondylitis. Each CDR3 protein gets one entry after TCRdb re-called the 5' RACE reads with MiXCR. The sample lists 100,000 or so distinct CDR3 sequences, around 8.5% occurring once. Study-wide results and limits: Ankylosing spondylitis blood appeared to carry a characteristic TCR beta motif of fewer than 10 highly homologous variants.

Many counts were recorded for this clonotype. Its matching antigen is unknown. After removal of 4 bases from V and 7 bases from J, the junction contained 12 bases not matched to a gene. Germline CDR1 is MDHEN and CDR2 is SYDVKM. CDR3 size: 17 residues. The sequencing input was blood, either unsorted or a sorted T cell fraction (not recorded which). This rearrangement joins TRBV28 to TRBJ2-7, with 14 bases aligning to TRBD2. The receptor was derived from a male donor with ankylosing spondylitis. The CDR3 sequence is CASSSMGLAGVEGEQYV. CDR3 nucleotides: TGTGCCAGCAGTTCCATGGGACTAGCGGGAGTGGAAGGGGAGCAGTACGTC.